Given below is one T cell receptor (beta chain) in context. Its antigen is as yet unknown. This sample was taken from a study of identical twins. Regarding the study as a whole: Cord blood beta clonotypes that were abundant carried fewer insertions, and memory repertoires showed no such trend. Zero-insertion analyses could be partly confounded by invariant MAIT and iNKT cells.

TCRdb re-analysed the 5' RACE reads in MiXCR, keeping a single row per CDR3 protein. The table lists fewer than 900,000 distinct CDR3 sequences, around 20% of them singletons. This CDR3 is 17 amino acids long. Germline V gene sequence: CDR1 SGDLS, CDR2 YYNGEE. Trimming shortened V by 3 bases and J by 4 bases, and 22 bases separated the two germline ends. Separately, the same data were catalogued under a study of T cells expressing NK-cell markers.

The rearrangement uses TRBV9 and TRBJ1-2; D is unclear. This clonotype was sampled from a woman aged 18 to 35 in good health. Sequenced sample: PBMCs. CDR3 protein: CASSAWEGSPSPYGYTF. CDR3 in DNA: TGTGCCAGCAGCGCATGGGAAGGAAGTCCGTCCCCCTATGGCTACACCTTC. Full variable domain (outside the CDR3, taken from reference TRBV9 and TRBJ1-2): DSGVTQTPKHLITATGQRVTLRCSPRSGDLSVYWYQQSLDQGLQFLIQYYNGEERAKGNILERFSAQQFPDLHSELNLSSLELGDSALYFCASSAWEGSPSPYGYTFGSGTRLTVV.